The T cell receptor beta chain described here comes from a study of beta chain features in type 1 diabetes. Whole-study findings and limits: The study found that naive, central memory and Treg TCRB repertoires appeared more similar in patients than in healthy donors. At VDJ recombination sites, type 1 diabetes patients had fewer insertions and more deleted nucleotides. There was a moderate but significant shortening of TCRB CDR3s in all four CD4+ subsets of Type 1 diabetes patients.

This clone occurred a few times. What it binds is unknown. The ends lost 0 bases at V and 4 bases at J; junction bases unmatched: 7. The CDR3 runs to 16 residues. The germline CDR1 and CDR2 sequences are SGHRS and YFSETQ. Since all of the isolated RNA was reverse transcribed, expressed TCRB transcripts were what got sequenced. Naive, central memory and regulatory T cell samples yielded about 3.57 million reads on average. Assay used: immunoSEQ multiplex PCR; TCRdb lists only in-frame clones, some missing. The sample consists of 350,000 to 400,000 clones, about 16% of them appearing once. What was sequenced was naive CD4+ T cells from blood. The J gene is TRBJ2-1, the V gene TRBV5-1; 7 bases agree with TRBD2. The sequence was collected from a woman aged 18-29 years in good health. The CDR3 protein is CASSLGSGKAYNEQFF. The CDR3 bases are TGCGCCAGCAGCTTGGGCAGCGGGAAGGCATACAATGAGCAGTTCTTC.